Here is one T cell receptor beta chain with its context. The germline gene is not matched at one end of the junction; a read error may be the cause. All patients were untreated before thyroid surgery. These data originate in a study of metastatic and nonmetastatic thyroid tumors. Looking at the study overall: Across blood and tumor or nodule tissue, repertoires from malignant and benign thyroid patients were compared with one another.

Using MiXCR, TCRdb re-called clones from the PCR reads. Of some 29,000 clones listed, roughly 4% were seen once; the top ten hold around 3.1%. The CDR3 covers 13 residues. Germline V gene sequence: CDR1 MNHEY, CDR2 SVGEGT. The chain recombines TRBV6-2 or TRBV6-3 with TRBJ2-1, with D possibly being TRBD1 (5 bases). This receptor was obtained from a male donor with papillary thyroid cancer or a benign thyroid nodule (not recorded which). Some clones in this sample may be carry-over from other donors' samples. Sequencing was done on a sample of blood. The CDR3 loop reads CTSSQGANGEQFF. As DNA, the CDR3 is TGTACCAGCAGTCAGGGTGCAAACGGGGAGCAGTTCTTC.